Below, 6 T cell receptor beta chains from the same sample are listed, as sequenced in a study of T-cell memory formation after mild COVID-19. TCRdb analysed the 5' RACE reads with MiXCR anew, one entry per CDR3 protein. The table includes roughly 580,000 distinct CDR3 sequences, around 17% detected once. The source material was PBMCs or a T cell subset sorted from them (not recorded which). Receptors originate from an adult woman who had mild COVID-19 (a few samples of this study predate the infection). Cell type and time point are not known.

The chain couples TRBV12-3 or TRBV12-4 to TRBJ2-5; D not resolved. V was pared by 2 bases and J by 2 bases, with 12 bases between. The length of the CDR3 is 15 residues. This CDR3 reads CASSLHTITQETQYF. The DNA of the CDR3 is TGTGCCAGCAGTTTACACACAATAACACAAGAGACCCAGTACTTC.

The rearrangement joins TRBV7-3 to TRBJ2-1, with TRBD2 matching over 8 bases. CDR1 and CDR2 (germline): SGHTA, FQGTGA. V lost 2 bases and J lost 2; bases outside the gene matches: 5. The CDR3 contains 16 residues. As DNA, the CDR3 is TGTGCCAGCAGCTTAGACGGGAGGGCCCCCTACAATGAGCAGTTCTTC. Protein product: CASSLDGRAPYNEQFF.

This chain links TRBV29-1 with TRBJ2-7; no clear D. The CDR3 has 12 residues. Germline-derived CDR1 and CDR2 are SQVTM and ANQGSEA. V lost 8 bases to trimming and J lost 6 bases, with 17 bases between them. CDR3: CSIQPGSAEQYF. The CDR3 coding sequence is TGCAGCATACAGCCTGGATCGGCCGAGCAGTACTTC.

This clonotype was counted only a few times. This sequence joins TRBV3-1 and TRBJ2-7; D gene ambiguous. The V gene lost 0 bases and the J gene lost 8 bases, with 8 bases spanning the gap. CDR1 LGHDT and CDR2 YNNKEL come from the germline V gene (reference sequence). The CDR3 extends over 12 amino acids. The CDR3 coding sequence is TGTGCCAGCAGCCAAGATTGGGTTAAGCAGTACTTC. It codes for CASSQDWVKQYF.

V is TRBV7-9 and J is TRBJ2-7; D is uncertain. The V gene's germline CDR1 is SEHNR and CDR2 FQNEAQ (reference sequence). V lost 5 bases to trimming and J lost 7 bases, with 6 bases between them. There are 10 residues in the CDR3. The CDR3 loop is CASSDQEQYF. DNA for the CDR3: TGTGCCAGCAGCGACCAGGAGCAGTACTTC.

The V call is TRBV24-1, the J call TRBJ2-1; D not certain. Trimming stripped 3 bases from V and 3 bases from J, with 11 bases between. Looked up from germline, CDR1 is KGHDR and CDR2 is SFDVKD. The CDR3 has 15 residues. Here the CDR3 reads CATSDRAAIYNEQFF. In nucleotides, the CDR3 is TGTGCCACCAGTGATAGGGCGGCCATCTACAATGAGCAGTTCTTC.